The 21 T cell receptor beta chains below all came from one sample that was sequenced in a study of blood T cell repertoires in COVID-19. The repertoire was sequenced with immunoSEQ multiplex PCR; TCRdb's copy has only in-frame clones and lacks some. This sample has some 70,000 clones, with more than 70% found just once. The specimen sequenced was peripheral blood. The receptors come from a woman in her seventies with acute or convalescent COVID-19.

This chain joins TRBV6-5 and TRBJ1-5; tentatively, D is TRBD1 (5 bases). Trimming removed 2 bases at V and 1 base at J, with 9 bases between. The CDR3 spans 15 residues. The V gene's germline CDR1 is MNHEY and CDR2 SVGAGI. The CDR3 reads CASSYRGTSNQPQHF. The CDR3 bases are TGTGCCAGCAGTTACAGGGGTACGAGCAATCAGCCCCAGCATTTT.

The gene calls are TRBV7-2 and TRBJ1-6; 9 nucleotides match TRBD1. This CDR3 is built from 15 residues. Germline CDR1 reads SGHTA; CDR2 reads FQGNSA. The V segment lost 3 bases and the J segment 10 bases; nucleotides outside the gene matches: 7. CDR3 protein: CASSFLQGAVSPLHF. As DNA, the CDR3 is TGTGCCAGCAGCTTCTTACAGGGGGCAGTATCACCCCTCCACTTT.

This clone was detected only once. The rearrangement links TRBV7-8 to TRBJ1-2, with D possibly matching TRBD1 (5 bases). The CDR3 runs 16 residues. Germline values: CDR1 SGHVS, CDR2 FQNEAQ. V lost 0 bases and J 3 bases, leaving 14 bases between the germline ends. Here the CDR3 DNA reads TGTGCCAGCAGCTTAGCAGACAGTGAGAGTGACTATGGCTACACCTTC. Its protein product is CASSLADSESDYGYTF.

This clone has only a few counts. This chain links TRBV30 with TRBJ1-1, with TRBD1 matching over 11 bases. Germline trimming cut 3 bases from V and 3 bases from J; bases unmatched to any gene: 12. CDR3 size: 17 residues. Germline-derived CDR1 and CDR2 are GTSNPN and SVGIG (reference sequence). CDR3 nucleotide sequence: TGTGCCTGGAGGGGGACAGGGGGTGTTAAGGCGGACACTGAAGCTTTCTTT. Residues: CAWRGTGGVKADTEAFF. Variable domain in full (rest from reference TRBV30 and TRBJ1-1): SQTIHQWPATLVQPVGSPLSLECTVEGTSNPNLYWYRQAAGRGLQLLFYSVGIGQISSEVPQNLSASRPQDRQFILSSKKLLLSDSGFYLCAWRGTGGVKADTEAFFGQGTRLTVV.

The chain combines TRBV5-1 with TRBJ2-2; TRBD1 agrees at 8 bases. Germline CDR1 and CDR2: SGHRS and YFSETQ. Trimming at V came to 3 bases and at J to 4 bases, leaving 8 bases not matched to a gene. The CDR3 is 16 amino acids. Written as DNA, the CDR3 is TGCGCCAGCAGCTCCCGGCAGGGGGCGCCCACCGGGGAGCTGTTTTTT. This codes for CASSSRQGAPTGELFF.

This chain joins TRBV5-6 and TRBJ1-5; D is unresolved. V lost 2 bases and J 4 bases, leaving 7 bases between the germline ends. Germline loops: CDR1 SGHDT, CDR2 YYEEEE. The length of the CDR3 is 13 residues. CDR3: CASSLRRNQPQHF. The CDR3 bases are TGTGCCAGCAGCTTAAGGCGGAATCAGCCCCAGCATTTT.

The chain links TRBV19 to TRBJ1-1; D ambiguous. Between the trimmed V and J ends, which lost 3 bases and 7 bases, there was a span of 12 bases. Germline V CDR1 and CDR2: LNHDA, SQIVND (reference sequence). The CDR3 runs to 13 residues. The DNA for the CDR3 is TGTGCCAGTAGTATTTCCCGCGGTGTTGAAGCTTTCTTT. It specifies CASSISRGVEAFF.

V usage is TRBV6-5 and J usage is TRBJ2-6, with D possibly TRBD1 on 6 matching bases. The CDR3 covers 15 residues. V lost 10 bases, J lost 0 bases, and 13 bases lay in between. Germline lookup yields CDR1 MNHEY and CDR2 SVGAGI. The chain's CDR3 is CATLTDSSGANVLTF. In nucleotides, the CDR3 is TGTGCCACTTTGACGGACAGCTCTGGGGCCAACGTCCTGACTTTC.

The chain uses TRBV5-6 and TRBJ2-3; 9 nucleotides line up with TRBD1. V was clipped by 4 bases and J by 8 bases; unmatched bases: 14. Germline assignment: CDR1 SGHDT and CDR2 YYEEEE. The CDR3 has 16 amino acids. This chain's CDR3 is CASSQQRTGVFSTQYF. The CDR3 nucleotides are TGTGCCAGCAGCCAGCAGCGGACAGGGGTATTCTCTACGCAGTATTTT.

This sequence joins TRBV13 and TRBJ1-2, with no clear D. There are 14 residues in the CDR3. Trimming pared 5 bases from V and 5 bases from J, leaving 15 bases between. Per the germline V gene, CDR1 is PRHDT and CDR2 is FYEKMQ (reference sequence). CDR3 amino acids: CASSPERSGYGYTF. CDR3 coding DNA: TGTGCCAGCAGCCCAGAACGTAGCGGTTATGGCTACACCTTC.

This chain connects TRBV7-3 to TRBJ2-1, with TRBD2 matching over 8 bases. The CDR3 covers 16 residues. V was clipped by 1 base and J by 9 bases; unmatched bases: 11. The germline V gene encodes CDR1 SGHTA and CDR2 FQGTGA. The CDR3, as DNA: TGTGCCAGCAGCTTAAGTCGCGCCGGGGGGGCCGGTGAGCAGTTCTTC. This codes for CASSLSRAGGAGEQFF.

V and J are TRBV9 and TRBJ2-1, with 10 bases matching TRBD1. After removal of 3 bases from V and 16 bases from J, the junction contained 4 bases not matched to a gene. There are 11 residues in the CDR3. The germline CDR1 and CDR2 sequences are SGDLS and YYNGEE. The CDR3 DNA sequence: TGTGCCAGCAGCGCCGGGACAGGGGAATTCTTC. This codes for CASSAGTGEFF.

The rearrangement links TRBV9 to TRBJ1-3; the match to TRBD1 covers 7 bases. The CDR3 is made up of 17 amino acids. The trim removed 1 base at V and 2 bases at J, leaving 9 bases unmatched. Germline CDR1 and CDR2: SGDLS and YYNGEE. The CDR3 DNA follows: TGTGCCAGCAGCGTACACCGACAGGGATCCACTGGAAACACCATATATTTT. Protein sequence: CASSVHRQGSTGNTIYF.

V is TRBV18 and J is TRBJ1-5; D gene uncertain. Trimming took 6 bases from V and 4 from J, leaving 10 bases between them. The CDR3 covers 13 residues. Germline V lookup: CDR1 KGHSH, CDR2 LQKENI. The DNA of the CDR3 is TGTGCCAGCTCGTGGACTACGAATCAGCCCCAGCATTTT. It encodes CASSWTTNQPQHF.

The chain couples TRBV28 to TRBJ2-7, with D perhaps matching TRBD2 (6 bases). Per germline, CDR1 MDHEN and CDR2 SYDVKM. This CDR3 is 11 amino acids long. Trimming pared 6 bases from V and 6 bases from J, leaving 9 bases between. The DNA for the CDR3 is TGTGCCAGCAGAACGGGGGTCGAGCAGTACTTC. Residues: CASRTGVEQYF.

The chain employs TRBV6-2 or TRBV6-3 and TRBJ2-7; 9 bases are shared with TRBD2. There are 15 residues in the CDR3. Germline CDR1 MNHEY, CDR2 SVGEGT. With 2 bases clipped from V and 3 bases from J, the junction kept 5 bases outside the gene matches. CDR3: CASSYGGTSIYEQYF. The CDR3 bases are TGTGCCAGCAGTTACGGCGGGACTAGCATCTACGAGCAGTACTTC.

The rearrangement uses TRBV5-6 and TRBJ1-5; D gene uncertain. Germline CDR1 and CDR2: SGHDT and YYEEEE. V was shortened by 4 bases and J by 5 bases, with 19 bases between the two germline ends. The CDR3 sequence is 16 residues long. The CDR3 loop is CASSRRVGRGDQPQHF. The CDR3 coding sequence is TGTGCCAGCAGCCGAAGGGTCGGGCGGGGAGATCAGCCCCAGCATTTT.

The chain links TRBV10-3 to TRBJ1-5; 8 bases fit TRBD1. Germline values: CDR1 ENHRY, CDR2 SYGVKD. This CDR3 comprises 16 residues. The J segment lost 3 bases and the V segment lost 0 bases, leaving 4 bases of the junction unmatched. CDR3 DNA sequence: TGTGCCATCAGTGAGTCGAGGACAGGGTACAATCAGCCCCAGCATTTT. Its protein is CAISESRTGYNQPQHF.

This chain links TRBV19 with TRBJ1-6; 9 positions match TRBD1. Germline V gives CDR1 LNHDA, CDR2 SQIVND (reference sequence). The junction had 8 bases not matched to a gene; V was cut back by 7 bases and J by 7 bases. The CDR3 consists of 15 residues. CDR3 in DNA: TGTGCCAGTACCTCCCGTGGACAGGGGAATTCACCCCTCCACTTT. Its translation is CASTSRGQGNSPLHF. Full variable domain (remainder filled in from reference TRBV19 and TRBJ1-6): DGGITQSPKYLFRKEGQNVTLSCEQNLNHDAMYWYRQDPGQGLRLIYYSQIVNDFQKGDIAEGYSVSREKKESFPLTVTSAQKNPTAFYLCASTSRGQGNSPLHFGNGTRLTVT.

The gene calls are TRBV24-1 and TRBJ2-3; 15 bases agree with TRBD2. There are 19 residues in the CDR3. With 9 bases clipped from V and 1 base from J, the junction kept 13 bases outside the gene matches. CDR1 and CDR2 (germline): KGHDR, SFDVKD. CDR3 loop: CATGGTSGRTGAGTDTQYF. In DNA, the CDR3 is TGTGCCACCGGAGGGACTAGCGGGAGGACTGGCGCTGGCACAGATACGCAGTATTTT.

The rearrangement joins TRBV4-3 to TRBJ2-7; TRBD1 agrees at 9 bases. Germline lookup yields CDR1 LGHNA and CDR2 YSLEER. Trimming at V came to 4 bases and at J to 7 bases, leaving 8 bases not matched to a gene. CDR3 length: 14 amino acids. This chain's CDR3 is CASSRDRDQGEQYF. The CDR3 DNA sequence: TGCGCCAGCAGCCGGGACAGGGATCAGGGGGAGCAGTACTTC.